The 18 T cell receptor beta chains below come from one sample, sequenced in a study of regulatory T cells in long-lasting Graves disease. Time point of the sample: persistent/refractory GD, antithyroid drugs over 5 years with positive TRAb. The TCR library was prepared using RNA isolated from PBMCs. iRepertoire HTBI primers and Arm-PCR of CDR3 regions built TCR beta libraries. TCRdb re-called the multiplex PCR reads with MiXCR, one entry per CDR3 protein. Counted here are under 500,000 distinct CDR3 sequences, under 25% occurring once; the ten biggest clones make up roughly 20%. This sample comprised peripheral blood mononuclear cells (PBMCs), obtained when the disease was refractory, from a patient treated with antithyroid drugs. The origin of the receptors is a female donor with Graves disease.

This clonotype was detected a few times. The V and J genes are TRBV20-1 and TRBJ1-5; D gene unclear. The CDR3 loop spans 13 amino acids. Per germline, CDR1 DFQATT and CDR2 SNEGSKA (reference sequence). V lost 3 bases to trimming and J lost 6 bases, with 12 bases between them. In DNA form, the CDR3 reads TGCAGTGCTAGGAAAGAGTGGAGTCAGCCCCAGCATTTT. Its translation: CSARKEWSQPQHF.

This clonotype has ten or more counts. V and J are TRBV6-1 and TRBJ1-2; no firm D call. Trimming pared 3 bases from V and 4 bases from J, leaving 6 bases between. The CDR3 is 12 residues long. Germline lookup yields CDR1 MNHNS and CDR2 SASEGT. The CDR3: CASSETFYGYTF. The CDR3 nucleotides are TGTGCCAGCAGTGAGACTTTCTATGGCTACACCTTC.

The CDR3 sequence is CASSVVRQRDYGYTF. CDR3 DNA: TGTGCCAGCAGCGTAGTTAGACAGCGGGACTATGGCTACACCTTC. The chain is built from TRBV9 and TRBJ1-2; TRBD1 is a possible D gene (5 bases). CDR3 size: 15 residues. Trimming took 0 bases from V and 3 from J, leaving 12 bases between them. Germline V CDR1 and CDR2: SGDLS, YYNGEE.

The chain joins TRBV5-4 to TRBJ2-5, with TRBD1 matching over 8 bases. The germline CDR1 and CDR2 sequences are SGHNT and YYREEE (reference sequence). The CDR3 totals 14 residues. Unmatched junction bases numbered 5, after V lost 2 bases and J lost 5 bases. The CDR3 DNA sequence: TGTGCCAGCAGCTTTGCAGGGGGCTCGGAGACCCAGTACTTC. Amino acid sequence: CASSFAGGSETQYF. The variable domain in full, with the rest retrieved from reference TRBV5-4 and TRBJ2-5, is ETGVTQSPTHLIKTRGQQVTLRCSSQSGHNTVSWYQQALGQGPQFIFQYYREEENGRGNFPPRFSGLQFPNYSSELNVNALELDDSALYLCASSFAGGSETQYFGPGTRLLVL.

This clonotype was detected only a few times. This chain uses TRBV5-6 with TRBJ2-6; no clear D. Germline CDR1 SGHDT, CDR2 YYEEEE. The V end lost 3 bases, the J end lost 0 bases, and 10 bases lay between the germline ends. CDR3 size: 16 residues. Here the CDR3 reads CASSYSLSSGANVLTF. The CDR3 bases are TGTGCCAGCAGCTACAGCCTCAGCTCTGGGGCCAACGTCCTGACTTTC.

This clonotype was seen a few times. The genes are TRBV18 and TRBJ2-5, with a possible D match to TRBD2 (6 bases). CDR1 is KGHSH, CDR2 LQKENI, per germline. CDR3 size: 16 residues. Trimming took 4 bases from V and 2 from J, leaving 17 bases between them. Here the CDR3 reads CASSRLHMGLQETQYF. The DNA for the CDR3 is TGTGCCAGCTCACGCCTTCATATGGGACTGCAAGAGACCCAGTACTTC.

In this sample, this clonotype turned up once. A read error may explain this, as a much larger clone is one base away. The CDR3 spells CASNWEPQETQYF. CDR3 DNA: TGTGCCAGCAACTGGGAGCCCCAAGAGACCCAGTACTTC. The chain couples TRBV12-3 or TRBV12-4 to TRBJ2-5, with D possibly matching TRBD2 (5 bases). CDR3 length equals 13 residues. V lost 7 bases and J lost 1, with 10 bases in between.

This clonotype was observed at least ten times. CDR3 amino acids: CASSPRGGTSGRSSYEQYF. Here the CDR3 DNA reads TGTGCCAGCAGCCCAAGGGGAGGGACTAGCGGGAGGAGCTCCTACGAGCAGTACTTC. The chain is built from TRBV7-2 and TRBJ2-7, with TRBD2 matching 15 bases. The V segment lost 5 bases and the J segment 0 bases; nucleotides outside the gene matches: 11. The V gene's germline CDR1 is SGHTA and CDR2 FQGNSA. There are 19 residues in the CDR3.

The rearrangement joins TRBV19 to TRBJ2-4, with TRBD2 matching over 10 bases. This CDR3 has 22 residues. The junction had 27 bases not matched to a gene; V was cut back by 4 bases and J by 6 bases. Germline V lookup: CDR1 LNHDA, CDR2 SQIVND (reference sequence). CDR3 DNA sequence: TGTGCCAGTAGTACCTTCCTCCGTCGGACGGACGCTAGCGGGAGACGTGGAAACATTCAGTACTTC. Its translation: CASSTFLRRTDASGRRGNIQYF.

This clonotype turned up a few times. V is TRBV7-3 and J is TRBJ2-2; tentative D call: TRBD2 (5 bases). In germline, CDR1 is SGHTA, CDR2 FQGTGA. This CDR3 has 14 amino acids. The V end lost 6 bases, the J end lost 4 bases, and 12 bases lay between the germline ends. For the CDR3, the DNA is TGTGCCAGCAGACGAGCGGAGATCACCGGGGAGCTGTTTTTT. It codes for CASRRAEITGELFF.

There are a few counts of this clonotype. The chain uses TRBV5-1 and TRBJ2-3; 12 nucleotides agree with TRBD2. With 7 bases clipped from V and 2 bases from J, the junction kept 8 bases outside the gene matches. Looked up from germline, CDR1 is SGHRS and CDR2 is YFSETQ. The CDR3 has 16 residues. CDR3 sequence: CASAKGLAGLTDTQYF. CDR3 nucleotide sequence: TGCGCCAGCGCTAAAGGACTAGCGGGGCTCACAGATACGCAGTATTTT.

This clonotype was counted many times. The CDR3 DNA reads TGCAGTGCGCCACTAGCGGGTGTAACCAAAAACATTCAGTACTTC. Protein sequence: CSAPLAGVTKNIQYF. The genes are TRBV20-1 and TRBJ2-4; 9 nucleotides line up with TRBD2. The germline V gene encodes CDR1 DFQATT and CDR2 SNEGSKA (reference sequence). Trimming at V came to 6 bases and at J to 2 bases, leaving 8 bases not matched to a gene. This CDR3 is 15 amino acids long.

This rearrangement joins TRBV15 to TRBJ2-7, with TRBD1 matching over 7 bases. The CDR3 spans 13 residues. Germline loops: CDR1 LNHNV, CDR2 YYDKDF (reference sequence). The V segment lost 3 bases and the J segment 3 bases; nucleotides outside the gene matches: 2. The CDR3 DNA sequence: TGTGCCACCAGCAGCCGGGACAGCTACGAGCAGTACTTC. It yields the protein CATSSRDSYEQYF.

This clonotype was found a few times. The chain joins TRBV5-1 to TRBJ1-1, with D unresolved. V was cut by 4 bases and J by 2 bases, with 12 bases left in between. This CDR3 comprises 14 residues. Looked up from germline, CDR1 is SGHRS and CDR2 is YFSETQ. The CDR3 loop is CASSRTNFNTEAFF. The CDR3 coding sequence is TGCGCCAGCAGCCGGACCAACTTTAACACTGAAGCTTTCTTT.

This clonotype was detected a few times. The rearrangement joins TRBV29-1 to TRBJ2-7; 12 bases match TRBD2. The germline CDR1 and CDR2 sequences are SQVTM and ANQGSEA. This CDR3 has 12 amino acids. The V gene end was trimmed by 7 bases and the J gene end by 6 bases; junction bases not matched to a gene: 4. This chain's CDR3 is CSALAGGTEQYF. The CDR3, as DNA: TGCAGCGCCCTAGCGGGAGGGACCGAGCAGTACTTC.

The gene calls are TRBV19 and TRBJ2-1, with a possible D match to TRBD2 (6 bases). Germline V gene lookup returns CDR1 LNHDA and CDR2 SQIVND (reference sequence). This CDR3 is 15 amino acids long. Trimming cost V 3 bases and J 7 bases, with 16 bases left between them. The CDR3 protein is CASSIELADRNEQFF. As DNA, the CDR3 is TGTGCCAGTAGTATCGAACTAGCTGACAGAAATGAGCAGTTCTTC.

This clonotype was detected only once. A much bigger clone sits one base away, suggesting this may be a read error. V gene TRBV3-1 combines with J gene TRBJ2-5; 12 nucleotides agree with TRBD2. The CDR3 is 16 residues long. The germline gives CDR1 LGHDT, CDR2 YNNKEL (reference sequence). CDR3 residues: CGSSGTSGRLQETQYF. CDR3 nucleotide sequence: TGTGGCAGCAGCGGGACTAGCGGGCGCCTACAAGAGACCCAGTACTTC.

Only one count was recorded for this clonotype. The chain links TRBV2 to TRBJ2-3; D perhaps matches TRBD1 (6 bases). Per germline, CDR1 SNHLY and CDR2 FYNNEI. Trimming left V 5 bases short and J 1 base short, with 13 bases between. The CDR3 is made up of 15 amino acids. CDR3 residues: CASSSTGMGTDTQYF. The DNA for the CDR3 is TGTGCCAGCAGTTCCACAGGGATGGGCACAGATACGCAGTATTTT.